The rows below give T cell receptor beta chains drawn from one sample of a study of cytomegalovirus exposure and HLA in healthy donors. Sequencing was performed with immunoSEQ multiplex PCR; in TCRdb, only in-frame clones are kept and a portion is missing. The table shows some 110,000 clones, with about 82% occurring only once. Source material: PBMCs. All receptors derive from a man aged 18 to 29 in good health and CMV-seronegative. Both conserved end residues are part of each CDR3. The D gene is left open where the match is weak. Expanded clones are given a class, and other clones once, few, many or no size at all.

NA	TRBV15	TRBJ2-3	NA	TGTGCCACCAGCAGCCGGGACACAGATACGCAGTATTTT	CATSSRDTDTQYF
NA	TRBV27	TRBJ1-2	NA	TGTGCCAGCAGTTTCTCTCCTGGGGCCGATTATGGCTACACCTTC	CASSFSPGADYGYTF
once	TRBV9	TRBJ2-1	NA	TGTGCCAGCAGCGAAAGGGGGCGGGAATCTATGAATGAGCAGTTCTTC	CASSERGRESMNEQFF
NA	TRBV2	TRBJ1-5	NA	TGTGCCAGCAGTGAACAGCCGTCGGGTAGACAGCCCCAGCATTTT	CASSEQPSGRQPQHF
once	TRBV5-1	TRBJ1-2	TRBD1	TGCGCCAGCAGCGCTACTCAGGGACAGGGGGCGCGCGGCTACACCTTC	CASSATQGQGARGYTF
NA	TRBV9	TRBJ1-5	NA	TGTGCTAGCAGTATGGGGCTGGGGGGTTTCCAGCCCCAGCATTTT	CASSMGLGGFQPQHF
NA	TRBV6-1	TRBJ1-4	TRBD1	TGTGCCAGCACCGGGACAGGGATTGAAAAACTGTTTTTT	CASTGTGIEKLFF
NA	TRBV14	TRBJ1-2	NA	TGTGCCAGCAGCCAAGCACAGAGATATGGCTACACCTTC	CASSQAQRYGYTF
NA	TRBV2	TRBJ2-7	TRBD2	TGTGCCACTGCGGGGGTGTTCTCGGGCGAGCAGTACTTC	CATAGVFSGEQYF
NA	TRBV2	TRBJ1-2	NA	TGTGCCAGCAGCGTTTACAGCTATGGCTACACCTTC	CASSVYSYGYTF
NA	TRBV15	TRBJ1-1	NA	TGTGCCACCAGCAGAGGAGGGTCCGTCACTGAAGCTTTCTTT	CATSRGGSVTEAFF
NA	TRBV9	TRBJ1-2	TRBD1	TGTGCCAGCAGCCCGCACGGGACAGAGAACTATGGCTACACCTTC	CASSPHGTENYGYTF
NA	TRBV5-8	TRBJ2-1	NA	TGTGCCAGCAGCTTGTGGGGCGGGGCGGAACCCAATGAGCAGTTCTTC	CASSLWGGAEPNEQFF
NA	TRBV18	TRBJ1-1	TRBD1	TGTGCCAGCTCACCCAAGGCCGGGACAGGGGGCTCTCGGGGCACTGAAGCTTTCTTT	CASSPKAGTGGSRGTEAFF
NA	TRBV18	TRBJ1-4	NA	TGTGCCAGCTCGGACGGACAGACCACGGGTGAAAAACTGTTTTTT	CASSDGQTTGEKLFF
NA	TRBV5-4	TRBJ2-7	TRBD2	TGTGCCAGCAGCCCCGGGATAGCGGGAGGGTACGAGCAGTACTTC	CASSPGIAGGYEQYF
NA	TRBV5-1	TRBJ2-7	NA	TGCGCCAGCAGCTGGGGGGGAGGGACAGGCGGAAGCCCCTACGAGCAGTACTTC	CASSWGGGTGGSPYEQYF
NA	TRBV12-2	TRBJ1-5	NA	TGTGCAAGTCGCTTATTGGGAGGGGGGCGTAATCAGCCCCAGCATTTT	CASRLLGGGRNQPQHF
NA	TRBV9	TRBJ1-3	NA	TGTGCCAGCAGCCAAGGGGGGGGTATGTCTGGAAACACCATATATTTT	CASSQGGGMSGNTIYF
NA	TRBV11-2	TRBJ2-1	NA	TGTGCCAGCAGCCCCTTGTCAGGCTCCAATGAGCAGTTCTTC	CASSPLSGSNEQFF
once	TRBV30	TRBJ2-3	TRBD2	TGTGCCTGGAGTCGGCTAGCGGGGAAAAGCACAGATACGCAGTATTTT	CAWSRLAGKSTDTQYF
NA	TRBV5-6	TRBJ2-3	NA	TGTGCCAGCAGCTTGGTGGGCAGGGGATTGGTTTGGAATACGCAGTATTTT	CASSLVGRGLVWNTQYF
NA	TRBV30	TRBJ2-7	TRBD2	TGTGCCTGGAGTGTGGTAGCGGGAGAAGGCGAGCAGTACTTC	CAWSVVAGEGEQYF
NA	TRBV9	TRBJ2-1	TRBD2	TGTGCCAGCAGCTTCGGGACTAGCGGGGGTTATGAGCAGTTCTTC	CASSFGTSGGYEQFF
NA	TRBV5-6	TRBJ1-1	TRBD1	TGTGCCAGCAGCTTGGTTCCGACAGGGGGCACTGAAGCTTTCTTT	CASSLVPTGGTEAFF
NA	TRBV30	TRBJ2-1	NA	TGTGCCTGGACCGGAGAATACTCCGGGATCCTCAATGAGCAGTTCTTC	CAWTGEYSGILNEQFF
NA	TRBV6-5	TRBJ1-1	TRBD1	TGTGCCAGCAGTCAGGACAGGGGGCATACTGAAGCTTTCTTT	CASSQDRGHTEAFF
NA	TRBV5-1	TRBJ2-5	TRBD2	TGCGCCAGCAGCTTGAGGACTAGCGGGGGGGCGGAGGAGACCCAGTACTTC	CASSLRTSGGAEETQYF
NA	TRBV29-1	TRBJ2-1	TRBD1	TGCAGCGCCCGGGACAGGGCTGAAGGAGAGCAGTTCTTC	CSARDRAEGEQFF
NA	TRBV27	TRBJ2-2	NA	TGTGCCAGCAGCCCCAAAACCGGGGAGCTGTTTTTT	CASSPKTGELFF
NA	TRBV7-9	TRBJ1-4	NA	TGTGCCAGCAGCCCGGGTGGGGGGGCTTGGGAAAAACTGTTTTTT	CASSPGGGAWEKLFF
NA	TRBV7-2	TRBJ2-7	TRBD2	TGTGCCAGCAGCTTAAGCGTTTCCAGGACTAGCGGGTTCTCCTACGAGCAGTACTTC	CASSLSVSRTSGFSYEQYF
NA	TRBV5-6	TRBJ2-1	TRBD1	TGTGGAGCAAGTTTTAACGCAGGGGGAAGTGAGCAGTTCTTC	CGASFNAGGSEQFF
NA	TRBV4-2	TRBJ1-2	NA	TGTGCCAGCAGCCAAGATTTAACGGGGGGGAATCAGTATGGCTACACCTTC	CASSQDLTGGNQYGYTF
NA	TRBV23-1	TRBJ2-7	TRBD1	TGCGCCAGCAGTCACAGGACAGGACACCCGTACGAGCAGTACTTC	CASSHRTGHPYEQYF
NA	TRBV28	TRBJ2-3	NA	TGTGCCAGCAACCGGGGAGTGGGGACAGATACGCAGTATTTT	CASNRGVGTDTQYF
NA	TRBV15	TRBJ2-7	NA	TGTGCCACCAGCAGTGAGTTCGGCGGATCCTACGAGCAGTACTTC	CATSSEFGGSYEQYF
NA	TRBV9	TRBJ1-3	TRBD1	TGTGCCAGCAGCGAGGCAGGGGGCTCTGGAAACACCATATATTTT	CASSEAGGSGNTIYF
NA	TRBV6-5	TRBJ2-1	NA	TGTGCCAGCAGTTACCCCGGGAGCGAGCAGTTCTTC	CASSYPGSEQFF
NA	TRBV30	TRBJ2-7	TRBD1	TGTGCCTCCCGGGACAGGGATTACGAGCAGTACTTC	CASRDRDYEQYF
NA	TRBV5-4	TRBJ2-7	TRBD1	TGTGCCAGCAGAAAGACAGGGGGCACCTACGAGCAGTACTTC	CASRKTGGTYEQYF
once	TRBV7-2	TRBJ2-7	TRBD1	TGTGCCAGCAGCCGTTCGGGACAGGGCTCCTACGAGCAGTACTTC	CASSRSGQGSYEQYF
few	TRBV2	TRBJ1-2	NA	TGTGCCACCTTTAACTATGGCTACACCTTC	CATFNYGYTF
NA	TRBV5-4	TRBJ2-2	TRBD1	TGTGCCAGCAGCGGGACAGGGGGCAAGGCCGGGGAGCTGTTTTTT	CASSGTGGKAGELFF
NA	TRBV29-1	TRBJ2-7	NA	TGCAGCGTTGTCGGCCAGGGTTACGAGCAGTACTTC	CSVVGQGYEQYF
NA	TRBV5-4	TRBJ2-5	TRBD2	TGTGCCAGCAGCTCCCCTGTGGCTAGCGGGACCCGGAGGGAGACCCAGTACTTC	CASSSPVASGTRRETQYF
NA	TRBV18	TRBJ2-3	NA	TGTGCCAGCTCACCGACTACTAGCACAGATACGCAGTATTTT	CASSPTTSTDTQYF
few	TRBV19	TRBJ2-1	TRBD2	TGTGCCAGCTTCGGGGGGGGATCATACAATGAGCAGTTCTTC	CASFGGGSYNEQFF
NA	TRBV6-1	TRBJ1-5	TRBD1	TGTGCCAGCAGTGGGATTACCGGGACAGGGATTGGGCAGCCCCAGCATTTT	CASSGITGTGIGQPQHF
NA	TRBV6-1	TRBJ1-4	NA	TGTGCCAGCAGTTTTCGACAGGCTTCTAATGAAAAACTGTTTTTT	CASSFRQASNEKLFF
NA	TRBV6-6	TRBJ1-1	NA	TGTGCCAGCAGCCCCGGGAACACTGAAGCTTTCTTT	CASSPGNTEAFF
NA	TRBV7-8	TRBJ1-2	TRBD1	TGTGCCAGCAGCTTACAGGGGGCAGGGGGCTACACCTTC	CASSLQGAGGYTF